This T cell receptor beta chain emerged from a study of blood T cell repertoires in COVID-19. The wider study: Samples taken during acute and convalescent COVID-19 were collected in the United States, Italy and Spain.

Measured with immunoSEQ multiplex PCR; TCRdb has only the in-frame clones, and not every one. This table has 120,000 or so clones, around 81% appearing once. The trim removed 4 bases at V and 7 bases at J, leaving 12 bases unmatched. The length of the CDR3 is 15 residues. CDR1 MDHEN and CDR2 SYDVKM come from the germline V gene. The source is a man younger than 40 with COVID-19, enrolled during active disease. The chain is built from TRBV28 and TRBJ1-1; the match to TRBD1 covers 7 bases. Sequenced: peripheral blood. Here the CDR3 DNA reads TGTGCCAGCAGTTCAGAGACAGGGATAAGGGTTGAAGCTTTCTTT. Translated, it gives CASSSETGIRVEAFF.